This record concerns one TCR beta chain sequence. Its antigen is not known. Generated by immunoSEQ multiplex PCR, the TCRdb table keeps only in-frame clones and is missing some. The sample lists 55,000 to 95,000 clones, around nine tenths seen once, with roughly 2.9% in the top ten. The sample comes from a study of OX40 agonist ivuxolimab in advanced cancers. Study context: Dose-escalation patients had hepatocellular carcinoma, melanoma, renal cell or head and neck cancer. One patient with hepatocellular carcinoma and two with cutaneous melanoma, three in all, had partial responses. Study results and caveats: CD4+ and CD8+ blood T cells expanded clonally by week 6 at 0.1 to 3.0 mg/kg.

The V segment lost 3 bases and the J segment 3 bases; nucleotides outside the gene matches: 11. The CDR3 extends over 16 amino acids. Germline CDR1 is SGHRS and CDR2 is YFSETQ. V gene TRBV5-1 combines with J gene TRBJ1-1; TRBD1 agrees at 7 bases. The sequencing here drew on CD4+ or CD8+ T cells sorted from blood, taken in a trial of the OX40 agonist ivuxolimab. The clonotype was recovered from an adult with an advanced solid tumor such as melanoma, head and neck, liver or kidney cancer. CDR3 sequence (DNA): TGCGCCAGCAGCTCCGTCAGGGGGTCGCGTGACACTGAAGCTTTCTTT. This gives the protein CASSSVRGSRDTEAFF.